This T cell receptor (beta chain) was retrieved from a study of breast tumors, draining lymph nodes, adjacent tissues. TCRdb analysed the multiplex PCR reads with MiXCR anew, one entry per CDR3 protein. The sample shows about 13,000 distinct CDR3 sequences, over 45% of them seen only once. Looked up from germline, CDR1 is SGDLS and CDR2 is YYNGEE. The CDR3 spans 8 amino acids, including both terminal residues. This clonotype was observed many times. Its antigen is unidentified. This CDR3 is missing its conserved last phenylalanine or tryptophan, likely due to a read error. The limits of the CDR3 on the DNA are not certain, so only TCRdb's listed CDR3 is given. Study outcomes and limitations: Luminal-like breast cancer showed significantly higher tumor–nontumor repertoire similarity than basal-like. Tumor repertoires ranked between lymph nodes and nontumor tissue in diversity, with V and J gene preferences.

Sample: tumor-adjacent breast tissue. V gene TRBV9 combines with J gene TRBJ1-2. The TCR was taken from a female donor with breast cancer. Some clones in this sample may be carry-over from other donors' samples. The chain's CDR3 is CASSVPDG.